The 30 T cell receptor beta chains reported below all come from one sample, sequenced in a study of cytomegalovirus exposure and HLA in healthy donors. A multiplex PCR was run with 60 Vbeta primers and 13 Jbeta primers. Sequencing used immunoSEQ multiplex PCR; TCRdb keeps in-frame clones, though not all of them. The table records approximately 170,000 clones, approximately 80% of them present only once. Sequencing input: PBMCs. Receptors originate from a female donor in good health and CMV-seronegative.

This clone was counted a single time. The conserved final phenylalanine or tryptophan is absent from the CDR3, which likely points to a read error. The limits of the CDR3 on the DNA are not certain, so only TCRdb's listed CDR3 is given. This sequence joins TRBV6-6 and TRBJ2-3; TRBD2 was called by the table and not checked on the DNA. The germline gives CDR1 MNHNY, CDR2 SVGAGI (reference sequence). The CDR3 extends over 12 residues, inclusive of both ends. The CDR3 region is CASSYGTSGTFL.

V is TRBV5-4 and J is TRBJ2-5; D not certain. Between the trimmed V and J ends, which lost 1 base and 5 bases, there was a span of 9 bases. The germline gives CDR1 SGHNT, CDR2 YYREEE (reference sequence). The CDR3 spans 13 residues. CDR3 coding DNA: TGTGCCAGCAGCTTGTATAATGAGGAGACCCAGTACTTC. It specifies CASSLYNEETQYF.

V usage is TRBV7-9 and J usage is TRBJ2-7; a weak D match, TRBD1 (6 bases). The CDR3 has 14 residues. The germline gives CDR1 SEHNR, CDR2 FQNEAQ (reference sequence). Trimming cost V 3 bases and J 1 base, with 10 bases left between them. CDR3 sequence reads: CASSFTGSSYEQYF. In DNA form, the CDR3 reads TGTGCCAGCAGCTTCACAGGGTCGTCCTACGAGCAGTACTTC.

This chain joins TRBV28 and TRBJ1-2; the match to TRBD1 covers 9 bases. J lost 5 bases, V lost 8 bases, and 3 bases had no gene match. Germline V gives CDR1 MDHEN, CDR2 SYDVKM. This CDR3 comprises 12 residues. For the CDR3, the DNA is TGTGCCAGCGCGACAGGGGGATATGGCTACACCTTC. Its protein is CASATGGYGYTF.

Written as DNA, the CDR3 is TGTGCCAGCAGCAATCAAGGACAGGGCATCTCCTACGAGCAGTACTTC. This translates into CASSNQGQGISYEQYF. This chain links TRBV7-9 with TRBJ2-7; 8 bases line up with TRBD1. The CDR3 covers 16 residues. CDR1 is SEHNR and CDR2 is FQNEAQ in the germline V gene (reference sequence). Germline trimming cut 5 bases from V and 0 bases from J; bases unmatched to any gene: 9.

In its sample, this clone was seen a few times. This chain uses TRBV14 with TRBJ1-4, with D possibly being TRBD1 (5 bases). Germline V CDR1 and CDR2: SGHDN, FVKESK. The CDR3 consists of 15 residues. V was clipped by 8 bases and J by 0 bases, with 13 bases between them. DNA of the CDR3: TGTGCCAGCGCTCCGGGGGAAGCAACTAATGAAAAACTGTTTTTT. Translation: CASAPGEATNEKLFF.

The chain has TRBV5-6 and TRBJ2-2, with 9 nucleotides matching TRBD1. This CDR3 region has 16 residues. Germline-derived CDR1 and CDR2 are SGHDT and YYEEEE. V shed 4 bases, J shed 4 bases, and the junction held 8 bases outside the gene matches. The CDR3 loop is CASSPGGDRATGELFF. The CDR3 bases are TGTGCCAGCAGCCCCGGCGGGGACAGGGCCACCGGGGAGCTGTTTTTT.

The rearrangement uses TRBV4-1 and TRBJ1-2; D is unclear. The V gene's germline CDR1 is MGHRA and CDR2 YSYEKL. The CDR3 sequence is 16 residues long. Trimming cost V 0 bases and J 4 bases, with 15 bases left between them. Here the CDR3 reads CASSQDLGLSLYGYTF. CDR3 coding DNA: TGCGCCAGCAGCCAAGATCTAGGCCTCTCCCTCTATGGCTACACCTTC.

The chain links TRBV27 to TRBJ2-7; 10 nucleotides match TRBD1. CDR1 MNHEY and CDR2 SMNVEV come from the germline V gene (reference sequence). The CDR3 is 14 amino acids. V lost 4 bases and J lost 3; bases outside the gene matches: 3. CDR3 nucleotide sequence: TGTGCCAGCAGTTCGGGACAGGGGATCTACGAGCAGTACTTC. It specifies CASSSGQGIYEQYF.

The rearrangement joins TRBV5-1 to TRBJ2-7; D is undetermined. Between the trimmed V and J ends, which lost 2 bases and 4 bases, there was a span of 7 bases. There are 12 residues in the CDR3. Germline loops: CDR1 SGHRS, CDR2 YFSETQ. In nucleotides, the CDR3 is TGCGCCAGCAGCTTTGGAGAATACGAGCAGTACTTC. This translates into CASSFGEYEQYF. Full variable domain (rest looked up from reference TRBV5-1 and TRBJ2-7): KAGVTQTPRYLIKTRGQQVTLSCSPISGHRSVSWYQQTPGQGLQFLFEYFSETQRNKGNFPGRFSGRQFSNSRSEMNVSTLELGDSALYLCASSFGEYEQYFGPGTRLTVT.

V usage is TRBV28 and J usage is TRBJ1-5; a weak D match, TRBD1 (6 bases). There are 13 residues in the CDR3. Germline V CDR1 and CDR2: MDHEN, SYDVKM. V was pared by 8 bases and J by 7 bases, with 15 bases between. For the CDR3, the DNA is TGTGCCAGCGTCCGGCAGGGACAACAGCCCCAGCATTTT. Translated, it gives CASVRQGQQPQHF.

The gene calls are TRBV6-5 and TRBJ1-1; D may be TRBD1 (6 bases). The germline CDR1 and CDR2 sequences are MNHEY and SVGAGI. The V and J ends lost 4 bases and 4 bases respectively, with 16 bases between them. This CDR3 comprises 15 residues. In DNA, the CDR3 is TGTGCCAGCAGTTGGGGAGACAGGACGTCCACTGAAGCTTTCTTT. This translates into CASSWGDRTSTEAFF.

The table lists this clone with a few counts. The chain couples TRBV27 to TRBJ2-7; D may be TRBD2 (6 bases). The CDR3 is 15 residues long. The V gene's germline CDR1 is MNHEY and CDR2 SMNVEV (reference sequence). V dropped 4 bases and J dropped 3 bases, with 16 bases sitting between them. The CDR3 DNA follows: TGTGCCAGCAGTTATAGGACTACCACTCTCTACGAGCAGTACTTC. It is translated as CASSYRTTTLYEQYF.

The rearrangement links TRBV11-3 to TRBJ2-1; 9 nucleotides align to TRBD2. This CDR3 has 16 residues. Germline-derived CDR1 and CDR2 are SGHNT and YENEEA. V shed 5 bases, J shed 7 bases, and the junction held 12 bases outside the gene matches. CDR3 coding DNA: TGTGCCAGCAGCCCAATTTCGGCCACTAGCGGGAATGAGCAGTTCTTC. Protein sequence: CASSPISATSGNEQFF.

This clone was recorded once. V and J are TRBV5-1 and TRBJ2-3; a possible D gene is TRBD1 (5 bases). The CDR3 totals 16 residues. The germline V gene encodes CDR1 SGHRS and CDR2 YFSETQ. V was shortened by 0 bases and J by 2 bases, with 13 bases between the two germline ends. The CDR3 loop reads CASSLAVSGPTDTQYF. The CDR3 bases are TGCGCCAGCAGCTTGGCGGTGTCAGGGCCCACAGATACGCAGTATTTT. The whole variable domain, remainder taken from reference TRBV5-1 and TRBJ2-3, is KAGVTQTPRYLIKTRGQQVTLSCSPISGHRSVSWYQQTPGQGLQFLFEYFSETQRNKGNFPGRFSGRQFSNSRSEMNVSTLELGDSALYLCASSLAVSGPTDTQYFGPGTRLTVL.

CDR3 in DNA: TGTGCCAGCAGCGGCGGGGCAGGGGGCAGCTATGGCTACACCTTC. It yields the protein CASSGGAGGSYGYTF. V and J are TRBV5-5 and TRBJ1-2; 8 nucleotides agree with TRBD1. Unmatched junction bases numbered 9, after V lost 4 bases and J lost 4 bases. The length of the CDR3 is 15 residues. Germline V gives CDR1 SGHKS, CDR2 YYEKEE (reference sequence).

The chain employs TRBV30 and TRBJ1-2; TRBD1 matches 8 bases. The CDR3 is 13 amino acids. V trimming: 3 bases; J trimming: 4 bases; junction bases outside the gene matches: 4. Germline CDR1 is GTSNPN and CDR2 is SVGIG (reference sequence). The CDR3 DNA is TGTGCCTGGAGGGGACAGGTGTTCTATGGCTACACCTTC. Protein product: CAWRGQVFYGYTF.

The CDR3 coding sequence is TGTGCCAGCAGTTTATATGGCAGGGGGCAGGAGACCCAGTACTTC. Translating gives CASSLYGRGQETQYF. The genes are TRBV27 and TRBJ2-5; 8 nucleotides line up with TRBD1. This CDR3 spans 15 amino acids. In germline, CDR1 is MNHEY, CDR2 SMNVEV (reference sequence). The trim removed 1 base at V and 5 bases at J, leaving 6 bases unmatched.

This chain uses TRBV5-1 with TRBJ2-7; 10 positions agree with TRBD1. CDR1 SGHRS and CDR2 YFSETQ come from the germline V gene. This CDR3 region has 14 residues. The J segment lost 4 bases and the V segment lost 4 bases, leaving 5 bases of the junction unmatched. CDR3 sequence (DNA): TGCGCCAGCAGCCCCGGGACAGGGGCGTACGAGCAGTACTTC. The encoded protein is CASSPGTGAYEQYF.

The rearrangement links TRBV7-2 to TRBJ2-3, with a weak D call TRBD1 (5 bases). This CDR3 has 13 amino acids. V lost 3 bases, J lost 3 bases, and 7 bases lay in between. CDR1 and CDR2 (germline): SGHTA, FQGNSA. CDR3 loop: CASSFRGTDTQYF. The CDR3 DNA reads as TGTGCCAGCAGCTTTAGGGGAACAGATACGCAGTATTTT.

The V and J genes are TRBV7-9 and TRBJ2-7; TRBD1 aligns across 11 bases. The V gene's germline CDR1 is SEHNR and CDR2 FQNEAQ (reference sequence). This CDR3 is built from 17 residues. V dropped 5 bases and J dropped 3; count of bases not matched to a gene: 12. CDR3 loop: CASSGQGARTLGYEQYF. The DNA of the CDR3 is TGTGCCAGCAGCGGACAGGGGGCCAGGACCTTAGGCTACGAGCAGTACTTC.

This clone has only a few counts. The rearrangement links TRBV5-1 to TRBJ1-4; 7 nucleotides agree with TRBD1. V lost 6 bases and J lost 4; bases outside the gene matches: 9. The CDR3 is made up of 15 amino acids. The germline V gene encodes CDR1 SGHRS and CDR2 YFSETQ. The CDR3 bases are TGCGCCAGCACAGTAGAGACAGGGTTTAATGAAAAACTGTTTTTT. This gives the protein CASTVETGFNEKLFF.

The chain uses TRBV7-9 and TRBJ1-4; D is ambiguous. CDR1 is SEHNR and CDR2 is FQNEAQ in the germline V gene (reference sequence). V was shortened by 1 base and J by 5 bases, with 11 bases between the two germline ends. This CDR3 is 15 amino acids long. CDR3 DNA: TGTGCCAGCAGCTTAGTGCAGAGACTAAATGAAAAACTGTTTTTT. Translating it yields CASSLVQRLNEKLFF.

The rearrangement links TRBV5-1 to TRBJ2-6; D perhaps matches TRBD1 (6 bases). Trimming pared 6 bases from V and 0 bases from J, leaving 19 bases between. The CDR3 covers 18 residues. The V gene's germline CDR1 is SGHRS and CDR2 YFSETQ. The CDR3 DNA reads TGCGCCAGCACACCGGTCCTCTACAGGGTCTCTGGGGCCAACGTCCTGACTTTC. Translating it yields CASTPVLYRVSGANVLTF.

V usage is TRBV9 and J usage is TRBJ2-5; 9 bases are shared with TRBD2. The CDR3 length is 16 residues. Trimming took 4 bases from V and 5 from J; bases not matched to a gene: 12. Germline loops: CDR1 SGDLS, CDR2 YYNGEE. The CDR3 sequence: CASSSTSGWEGETQYF. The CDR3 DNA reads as TGTGCCAGCAGCTCAACTAGCGGGTGGGAAGGTGAGACCCAGTACTTC.

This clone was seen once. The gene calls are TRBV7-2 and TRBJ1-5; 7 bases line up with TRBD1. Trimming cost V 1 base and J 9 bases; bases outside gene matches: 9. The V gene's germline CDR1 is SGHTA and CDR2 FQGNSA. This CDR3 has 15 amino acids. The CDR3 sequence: CASSLGQGGARPQHF. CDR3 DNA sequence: TGTGCCAGCAGCTTAGGACAGGGAGGAGCTCGGCCCCAGCATTTT.

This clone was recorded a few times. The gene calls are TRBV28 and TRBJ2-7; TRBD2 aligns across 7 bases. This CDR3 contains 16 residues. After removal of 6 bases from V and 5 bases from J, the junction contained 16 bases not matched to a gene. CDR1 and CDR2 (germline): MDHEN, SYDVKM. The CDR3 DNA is TGTGCCAGCAGACCTCTAGCGGAGGCCCCACTCGACGAGCAGTACTTC. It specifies CASRPLAEAPLDEQYF.

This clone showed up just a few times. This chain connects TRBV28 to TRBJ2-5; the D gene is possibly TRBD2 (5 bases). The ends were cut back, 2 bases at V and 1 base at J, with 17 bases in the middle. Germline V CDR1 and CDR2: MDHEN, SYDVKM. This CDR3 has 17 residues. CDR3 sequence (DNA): TGTGCCAGCAGTTTAATCTCAGCGGCAATCTCCCAAGAGACCCAGTACTTC. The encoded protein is CASSLISAAISQETQYF.

CDR3 coding DNA: TGTGCCAGCAGTGAATTTGAGGGGGTCGGGGTTAGTCAGCCCCAGCATTTT. Translating it yields CASSEFEGVGVSQPQHF. The rearrangement links TRBV2 to TRBJ1-5; tentative D call: TRBD1 (6 bases). Germline loops: CDR1 SNHLY, CDR2 FYNNEI. V shed 2 bases and J shed 6 bases, with 20 bases lying between them. The CDR3 totals 17 residues.

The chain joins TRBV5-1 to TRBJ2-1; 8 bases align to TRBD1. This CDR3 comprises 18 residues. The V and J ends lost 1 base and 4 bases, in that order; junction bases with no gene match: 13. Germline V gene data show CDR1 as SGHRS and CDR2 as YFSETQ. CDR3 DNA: TGCGCCAGCAGCTTGCGAATGGCCATGGACAGGGAATACAATGAGCAGTTCTTC. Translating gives CASSLRMAMDREYNEQFF.